The entry below gives a single T cell receptor beta chain sequence along with its context. RNA totalling roughly 0.5 to 1 ug underwent reverse transcription with random hexamers. The amplification used immunoSEQ multiplex PCR on TCR beta CDR3; it spanned 54 Vbeta and 13 Jbeta. One entry per CDR3 protein results from TCRdb running MiXCR on the immunoSEQ multiplex PCR reads. This table has around 69,000 distinct CDR3 sequences, nearly 96% appearing once. The sample belongs to a study of CD8 T cells in Susac syndrome. The germline V gene encodes CDR1 MDHEN and CDR2 SYDVKM. This CDR3 contains 15 residues. The J segment lost 0 bases and the V segment lost 6 bases, leaving 7 bases of the junction unmatched. TCR beta was sequenced from blood CD8+ and CD4+ T cells.

The sequence derives from a human donor with multiple sclerosis. The chain has TRBV28 and TRBJ2-7; TRBD1 agrees at 8 bases. Sample: CD4+ T cells from PBMCs. The DNA of the CDR3 is TGTGCCAGCAGCCTGGGACAGGTAAACTCCTACGAGCAGTACTTC. Encoded protein: CASSLGQVNSYEQYF.